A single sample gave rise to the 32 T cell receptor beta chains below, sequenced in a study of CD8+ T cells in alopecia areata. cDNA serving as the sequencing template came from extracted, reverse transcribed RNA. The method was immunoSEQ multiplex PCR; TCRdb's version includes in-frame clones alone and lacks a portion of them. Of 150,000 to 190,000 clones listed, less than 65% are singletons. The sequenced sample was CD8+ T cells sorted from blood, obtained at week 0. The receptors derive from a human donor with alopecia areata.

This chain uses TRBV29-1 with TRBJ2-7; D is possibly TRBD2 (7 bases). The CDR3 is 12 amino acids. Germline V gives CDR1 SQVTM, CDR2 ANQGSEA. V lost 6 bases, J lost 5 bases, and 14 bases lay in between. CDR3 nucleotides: TGCAGCGTACAGGGAGGGTTTAACGAGCAGTACTTC. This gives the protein CSVQGGFNEQYF.

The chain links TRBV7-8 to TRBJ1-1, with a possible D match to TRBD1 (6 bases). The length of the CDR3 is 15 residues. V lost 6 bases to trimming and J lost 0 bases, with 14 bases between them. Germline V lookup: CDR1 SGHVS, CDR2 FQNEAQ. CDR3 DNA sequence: TGTGCCAGCAGTTTGGACAGAGGAGTGAACACTGAAGCTTTCTTT. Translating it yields CASSLDRGVNTEAFF.

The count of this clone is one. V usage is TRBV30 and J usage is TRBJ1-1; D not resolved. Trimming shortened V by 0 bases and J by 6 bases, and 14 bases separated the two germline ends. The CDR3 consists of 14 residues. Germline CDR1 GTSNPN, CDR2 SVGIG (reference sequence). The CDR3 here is CAWSVSRDGSEAFF. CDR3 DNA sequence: TGTGCCTGGAGTGTCTCTCGAGACGGATCTGAAGCTTTCTTT.

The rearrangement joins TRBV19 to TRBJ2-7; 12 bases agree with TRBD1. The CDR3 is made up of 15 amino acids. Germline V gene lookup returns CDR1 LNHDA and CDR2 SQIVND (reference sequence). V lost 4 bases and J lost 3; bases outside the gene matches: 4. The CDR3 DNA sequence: TGTGCCAGTAGTAGTGGGACAGGGGGCTTCTACGAGCAGTACTTC. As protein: CASSSGTGGFYEQYF.

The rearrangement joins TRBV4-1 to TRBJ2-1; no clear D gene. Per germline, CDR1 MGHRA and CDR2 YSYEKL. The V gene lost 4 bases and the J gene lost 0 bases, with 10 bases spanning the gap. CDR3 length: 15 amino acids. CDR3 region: CASSLDLSSYNEQFF. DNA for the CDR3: TGCGCCAGCAGCCTCGATCTCAGCTCCTACAATGAGCAGTTCTTC.

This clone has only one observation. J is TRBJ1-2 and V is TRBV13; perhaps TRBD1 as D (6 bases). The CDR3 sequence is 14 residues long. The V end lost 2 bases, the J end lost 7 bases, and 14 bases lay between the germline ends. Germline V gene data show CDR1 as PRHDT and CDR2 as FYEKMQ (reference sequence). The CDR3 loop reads CASSLHRDVGGYTF. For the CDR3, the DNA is TGTGCCAGCAGCTTACACAGGGACGTTGGTGGCTACACCTTC.

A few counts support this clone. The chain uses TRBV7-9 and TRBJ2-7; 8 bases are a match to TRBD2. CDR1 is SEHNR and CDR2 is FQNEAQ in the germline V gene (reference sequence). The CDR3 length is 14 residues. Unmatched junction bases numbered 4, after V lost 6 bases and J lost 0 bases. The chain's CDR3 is CASRSGTSSYEQYF. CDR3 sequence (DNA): TGTGCCAGCAGGTCCGGGACTAGCTCCTACGAGCAGTACTTC.

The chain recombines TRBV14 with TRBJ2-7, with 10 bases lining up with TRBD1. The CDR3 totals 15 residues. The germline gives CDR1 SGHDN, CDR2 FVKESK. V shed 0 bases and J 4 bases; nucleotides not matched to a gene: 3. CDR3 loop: CASSQEGQGVYEQYF. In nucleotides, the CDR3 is TGTGCCAGCAGCCAAGAAGGACAGGGGGTGTACGAGCAGTACTTC. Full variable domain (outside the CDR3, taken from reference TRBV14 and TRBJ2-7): EAGVTQFPSHSVIEKGQTVTLRCDPISGHDNLYWYRRVMGKEIKFLLHFVKESKQDESGMPNNRFLAERTGGTYSTLKVQPAELEDSGVYFCASSQEGQGVYEQYFGPGTRLTVT.

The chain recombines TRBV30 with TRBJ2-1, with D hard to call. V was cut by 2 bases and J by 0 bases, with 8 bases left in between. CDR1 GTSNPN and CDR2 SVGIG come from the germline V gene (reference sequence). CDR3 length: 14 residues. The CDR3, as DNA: TGTGCCTGGAGTTCTGATAGCTCCTACAATGAGCAGTTCTTC. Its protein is CAWSSDSSYNEQFF.

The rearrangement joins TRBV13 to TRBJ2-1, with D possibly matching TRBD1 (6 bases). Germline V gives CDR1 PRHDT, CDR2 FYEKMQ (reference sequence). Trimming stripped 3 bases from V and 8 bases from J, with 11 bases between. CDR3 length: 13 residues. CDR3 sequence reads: CASSFGRGDEQFF. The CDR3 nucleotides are TGTGCCAGCAGCTTCGGCAGGGGCGATGAGCAGTTCTTC.

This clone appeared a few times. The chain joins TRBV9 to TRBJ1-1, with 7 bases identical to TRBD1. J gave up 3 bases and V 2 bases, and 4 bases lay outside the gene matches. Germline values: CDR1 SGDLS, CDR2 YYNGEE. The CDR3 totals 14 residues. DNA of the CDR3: TGTGCCAGCAGCGTTAGAGGGGGCTACACTGAAGCTTTCTTT. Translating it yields CASSVRGGYTEAFF.

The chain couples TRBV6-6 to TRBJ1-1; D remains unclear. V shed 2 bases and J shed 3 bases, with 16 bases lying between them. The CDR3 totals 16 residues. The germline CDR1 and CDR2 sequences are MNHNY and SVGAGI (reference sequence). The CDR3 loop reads CASSYRTTSPHTEAFF. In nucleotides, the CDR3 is TGTGCCAGCAGTTACCGGACGACATCGCCGCACACTGAAGCTTTCTTT.

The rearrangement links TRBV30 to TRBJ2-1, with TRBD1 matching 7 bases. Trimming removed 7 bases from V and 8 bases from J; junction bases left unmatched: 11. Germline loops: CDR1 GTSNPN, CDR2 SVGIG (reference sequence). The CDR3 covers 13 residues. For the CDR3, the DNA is TGTGCCTTATCAACAGGGGTGTGGGATGAGCAGTTCTTC. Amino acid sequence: CALSTGVWDEQFF.

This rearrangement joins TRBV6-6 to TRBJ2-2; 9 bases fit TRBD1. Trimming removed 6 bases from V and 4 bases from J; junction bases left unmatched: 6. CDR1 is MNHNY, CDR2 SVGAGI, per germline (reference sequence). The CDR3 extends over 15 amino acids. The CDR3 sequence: CASSQGQGVTGELFF. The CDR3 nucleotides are TGTGCCAGCAGCCAGGGACAGGGTGTCACCGGGGAGCTGTTTTTT.

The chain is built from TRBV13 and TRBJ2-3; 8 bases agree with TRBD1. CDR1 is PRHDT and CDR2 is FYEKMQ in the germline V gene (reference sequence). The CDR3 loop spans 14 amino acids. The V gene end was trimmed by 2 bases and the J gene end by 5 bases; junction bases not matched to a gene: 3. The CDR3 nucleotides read TGTGCCAGCAGCTTAATACAGGGGGAAGATACGCAGTATTTT. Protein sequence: CASSLIQGEDTQYF. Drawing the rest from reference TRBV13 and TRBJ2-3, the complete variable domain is AAGVIQSPRHLIKEKRETATLKCYPIPRHDTVYWYQQGPGQDPQFLISFYEKMQSDKGSIPDRFSAQQFSDYHSELNMSSLELGDSALYFCASSLIQGEDTQYFGPGTRLTVL.

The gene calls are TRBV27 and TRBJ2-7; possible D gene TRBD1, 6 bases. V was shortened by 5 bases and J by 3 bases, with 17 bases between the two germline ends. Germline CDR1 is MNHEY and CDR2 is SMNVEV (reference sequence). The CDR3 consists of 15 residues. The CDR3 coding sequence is TGTGCCAGCAGTGCTACAGGGAGCCGGATCTACGAGCAGTACTTC. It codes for CASSATGSRIYEQYF.

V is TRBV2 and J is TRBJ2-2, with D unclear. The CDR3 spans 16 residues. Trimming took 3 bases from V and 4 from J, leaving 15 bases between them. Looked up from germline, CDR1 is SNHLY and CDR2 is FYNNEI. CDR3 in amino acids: CASSENVVWRTGELFF. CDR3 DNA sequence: TGTGCCAGCAGTGAGAACGTAGTTTGGCGCACCGGGGAGCTGTTTTTT.

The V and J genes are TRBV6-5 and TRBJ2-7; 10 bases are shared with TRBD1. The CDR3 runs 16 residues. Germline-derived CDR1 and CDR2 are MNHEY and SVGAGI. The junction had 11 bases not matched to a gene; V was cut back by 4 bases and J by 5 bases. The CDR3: CASSSLDRGREDEQYF. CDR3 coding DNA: TGTGCCAGCAGTTCGCTGGACAGGGGGAGAGAGGACGAGCAGTACTTC.

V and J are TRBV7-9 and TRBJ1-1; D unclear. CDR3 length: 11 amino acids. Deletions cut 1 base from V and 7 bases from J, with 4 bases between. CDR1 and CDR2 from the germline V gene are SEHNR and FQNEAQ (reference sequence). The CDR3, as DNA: TGTGCCAGCAGCTTAGGGAGTGAAGCTTTCTTT. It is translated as CASSLGSEAFF. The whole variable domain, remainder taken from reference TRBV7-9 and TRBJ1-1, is DTGVSQNPRHKITKRGQNVTFRCDPISEHNRLYWYRQTLGQGPEFLTYFQNEAQLEKSRLLSDRFSAERPKGSFSTLEIQRTEQGDSAMYLCASSLGSEAFFGQGTRLTVV.

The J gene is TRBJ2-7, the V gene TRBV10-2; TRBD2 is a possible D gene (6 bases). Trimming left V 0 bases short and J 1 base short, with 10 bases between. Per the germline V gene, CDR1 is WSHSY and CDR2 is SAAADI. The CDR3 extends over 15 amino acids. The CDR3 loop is CASSESGSGSYEQYF. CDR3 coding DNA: TGCGCCAGCAGTGAGTCGGGAAGCGGGTCCTACGAGCAGTACTTC.

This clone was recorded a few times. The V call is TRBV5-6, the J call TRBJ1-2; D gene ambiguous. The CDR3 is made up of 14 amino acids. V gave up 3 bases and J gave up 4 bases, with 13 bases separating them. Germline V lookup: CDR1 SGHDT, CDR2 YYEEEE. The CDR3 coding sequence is TGTGCCAGCAGCTCGTCAGAAGGGTTCTATGGCTACACCTTC. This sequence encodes CASSSSEGFYGYTF.

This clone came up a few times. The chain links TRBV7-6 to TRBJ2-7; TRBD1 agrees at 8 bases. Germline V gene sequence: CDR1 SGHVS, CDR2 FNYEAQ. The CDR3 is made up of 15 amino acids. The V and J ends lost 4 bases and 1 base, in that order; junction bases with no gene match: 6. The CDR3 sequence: CASSSRQGPSYEQYF. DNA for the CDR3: TGTGCCAGCAGCTCCCGACAGGGGCCTTCCTACGAGCAGTACTTC.

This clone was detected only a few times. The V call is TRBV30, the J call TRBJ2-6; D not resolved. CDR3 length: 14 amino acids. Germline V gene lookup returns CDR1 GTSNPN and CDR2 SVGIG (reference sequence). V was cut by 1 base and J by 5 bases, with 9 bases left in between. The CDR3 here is CAWSDKGWANVLTF. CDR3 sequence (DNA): TGTGCCTGGAGTGATAAGGGCTGGGCCAACGTCCTGACTTTC.

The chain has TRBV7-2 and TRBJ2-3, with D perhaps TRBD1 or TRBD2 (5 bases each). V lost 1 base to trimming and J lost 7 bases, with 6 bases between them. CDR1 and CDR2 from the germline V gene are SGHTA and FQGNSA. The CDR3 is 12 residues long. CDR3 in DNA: TGTGCCAGCAGCTTAGGGGGACATACGCAGTATTTT. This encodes CASSLGGHTQYF. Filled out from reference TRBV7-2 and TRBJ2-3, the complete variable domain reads GAGVSQSPSNKVTEKGKDVELRCDPISGHTALYWYRQSLGQGLEFLIYFQGNSAPDKSGLPSDRFSAERTGGSVSTLTIQRTQQEDSAVYLCASSLGGHTQYFGPGTRLTVL.

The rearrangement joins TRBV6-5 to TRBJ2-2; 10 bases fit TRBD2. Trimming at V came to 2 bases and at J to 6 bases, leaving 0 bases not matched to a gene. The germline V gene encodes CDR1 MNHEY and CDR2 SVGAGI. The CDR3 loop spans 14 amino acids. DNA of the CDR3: TGTGCCAGCAGTTACAGCGGGGGGGCCGGGGAGCTGTTTTTT. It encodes CASSYSGGAGELFF.

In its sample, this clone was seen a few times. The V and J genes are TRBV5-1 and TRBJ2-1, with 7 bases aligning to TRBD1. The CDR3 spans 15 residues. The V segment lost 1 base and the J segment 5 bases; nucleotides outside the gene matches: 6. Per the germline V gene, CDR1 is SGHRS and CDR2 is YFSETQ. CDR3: CASSLRGPSDNEQFF. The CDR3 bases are TGCGCCAGCAGCTTGAGGGGGCCGAGCGACAATGAGCAGTTCTTC.

CDR3 residues: CSVATVYGYTF. In DNA, the CDR3 is TGCAGCGTTGCGACCGTTTATGGCTACACCTTC. The chain links TRBV29-1 to TRBJ1-2; D uncertain. Trimming cost V 4 bases and J 5 bases, with 8 bases left between them. This CDR3 contains 11 residues. Germline V gives CDR1 SQVTM, CDR2 ANQGSEA.

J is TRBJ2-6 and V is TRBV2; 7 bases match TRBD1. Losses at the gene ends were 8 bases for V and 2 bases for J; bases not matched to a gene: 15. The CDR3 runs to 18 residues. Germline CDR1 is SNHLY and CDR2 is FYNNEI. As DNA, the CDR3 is TGTGCCAGCCTAACAGCCCCTGGGACAGAACCTGGGGCCAACGTCCTGACTTTC. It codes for CASLTAPGTEPGANVLTF.

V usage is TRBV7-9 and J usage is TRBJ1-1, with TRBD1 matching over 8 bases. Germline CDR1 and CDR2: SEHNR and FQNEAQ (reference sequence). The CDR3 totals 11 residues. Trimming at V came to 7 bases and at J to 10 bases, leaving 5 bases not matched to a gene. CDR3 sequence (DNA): TGTGCCAGCATGCAGGGGGCAGTAGCTTTCTTT. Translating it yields CASMQGAVAFF.

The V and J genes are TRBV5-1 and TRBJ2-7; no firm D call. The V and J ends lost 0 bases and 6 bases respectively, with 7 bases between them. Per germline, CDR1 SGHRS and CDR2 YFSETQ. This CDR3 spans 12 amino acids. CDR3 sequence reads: CASSLDFFEQYF. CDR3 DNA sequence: TGCGCCAGCAGCTTGGACTTCTTCGAGCAGTACTTC.

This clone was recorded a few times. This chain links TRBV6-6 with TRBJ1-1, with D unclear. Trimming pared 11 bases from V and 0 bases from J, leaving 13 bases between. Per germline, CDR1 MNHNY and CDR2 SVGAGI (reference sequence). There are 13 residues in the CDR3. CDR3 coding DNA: TGTGCCTCCCAGCGCGTTATGAACACTGAAGCTTTCTTT. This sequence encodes CASQRVMNTEAFF.

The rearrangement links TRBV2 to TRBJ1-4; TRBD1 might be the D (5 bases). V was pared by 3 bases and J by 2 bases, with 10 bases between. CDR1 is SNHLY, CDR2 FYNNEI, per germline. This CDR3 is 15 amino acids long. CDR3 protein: CASSEPGRTNEKLFF. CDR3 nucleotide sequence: TGTGCCAGCAGTGAGCCAGGGCGGACTAATGAAAAACTGTTTTTT. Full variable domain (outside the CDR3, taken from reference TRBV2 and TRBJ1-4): EPEVTQTPSHQVTQMGQEVILRCVPISNHLYFYWYRQILGQKVEFLVSFYNNEISEKSEIFDDQFSVERPDGSNFTLKIRSTKLEDSAMYFCASSEPGRTNEKLFFGSGTQLSVL.